The 12 T cell receptor beta chains presented below share a single source sample, sequenced in a study of control samples from healthy donors and cancer patients. TCRdb's copy holds only in-frame clones and misses some; the assay was immunoSEQ multiplex PCR. The data contain roughly 220,000 clones, roughly 94% of them singletons. The sequenced material came from blood. The receptors were gathered from a middle-aged man in good health.

This clone was seen once. The chain links TRBV6-4 to TRBJ2-2, with a possible D match to TRBD1 (6 bases). This CDR3 comprises 16 residues. Germline assignment: CDR1 MRHNA and CDR2 SNTAGT. Trimming removed 6 bases at V and 0 bases at J, with 14 bases between. Written as DNA, the CDR3 is TGTGCCAGCAGCAGACAGGACCGTCCGAACACCGGGGAGCTGTTTTTT. This encodes CASSRQDRPNTGELFF.

This rearrangement joins TRBV11-2 to TRBJ2-3, with 15 bases that match TRBD2. J lost 3 bases, V lost 3 bases, and 7 bases had no gene match. CDR3 size: 18 residues. Germline assignment: CDR1 SGHAT and CDR2 FQNNGV. For the CDR3, the DNA is TGTGCCAGCAGCTTCCGGACTAGCGGGGGGGCCAGGACAGATACGCAGTATTTT. The encoded protein is CASSFRTSGGARTDTQYF.

V and J are TRBV10-2 and TRBJ2-7, with D perhaps matching TRBD2 (6 bases). This CDR3 spans 13 amino acids. Trimming left V 8 bases short and J 4 bases short, with 15 bases between. Per germline, CDR1 WSHSY and CDR2 SAAADI. CDR3 nucleotide sequence: TGCGCCAGCTCTTGGGGACTTCGATACGAGCAGTACGTC. This encodes CASSWGLRYEQYV.

This chain links TRBV5-1 with TRBJ2-1, with D possibly being TRBD2 (5 bases). CDR3 length: 15 amino acids. Between the trimmed V and J ends, which lost 0 bases and 7 bases, there was a span of 14 bases. Germline loops: CDR1 SGHRS, CDR2 YFSETQ. CDR3 in amino acids: CASSLEGAGGNEQFF. Written as DNA, the CDR3 is TGCGCCAGCAGCTTGGAGGGAGCAGGAGGAAATGAGCAGTTCTTC.

The V and J genes are TRBV7-9 and TRBJ1-4, with no clear D. The CDR3 has 14 residues. Between the trimmed V and J ends, which lost 5 bases and 5 bases, there was a span of 12 bases. Germline V CDR1 and CDR2: SEHNR, FQNEAQ (reference sequence). The CDR3 DNA follows: TGTGCCAGCAGCCCATCCAGGCAAAATGAAAAACTGTTTTTT. Its translation: CASSPSRQNEKLFF. The full variable domain, its missing parts supplied by reference TRBV7-9 and TRBJ1-4, is DTGVSQNPRHKITKRGQNVTFRCDPISEHNRLYWYRQTLGQGPEFLTYFQNEAQLEKSRLLSDRFSAERPKGSFSTLEIQRTEQGDSAMYLCASSPSRQNEKLFFGSGTQLSVL.

A single count supports this clone. The chain combines TRBV12-3 or TRBV12-4 with TRBJ1-1; D gene uncertain. V lost 3 bases and J lost 6, with 5 bases in between. The CDR3 is made up of 11 amino acids. CDR3 DNA: TGTGCCAGCAGTTTTCGATCTGAAGCTTTCTTT. Its translation is CASSFRSEAFF.

Regarding this clone: This CDR3 is also generated by other DNA sequences in the sample. The CDR3 spells CATSRELAGVNEQFF. The DNA of the CDR3 is TGTGCCACCAGCAGAGAGCTAGCGGGGGTAAATGAGCAGTTCTTC. The chain uses TRBV15 and TRBJ2-1, with 10 bases aligning to TRBD2. V shed 0 bases and J 7 bases; nucleotides not matched to a gene: 3. Germline loops: CDR1 LNHNV, CDR2 YYDKDF (reference sequence). The CDR3 spans 15 residues.

The genes are TRBV4-2 and TRBJ1-2, with D unclear. The V gene lost 0 bases and the J gene lost 2 bases, with 10 bases spanning the gap. The CDR3 totals 15 residues. From germline, CDR1 is LGHNA and CDR2 YNFKEQ. The CDR3 nucleotides are TGTGCCAGCAGCCAAGAGATTAGAGACAACTATGGCTACACCTTC. This codes for CASSQEIRDNYGYTF.

The table lists this clone with a count of one. The rearrangement links TRBV6-4 to TRBJ2-5; TRBD1 matches at 10 bases. Looked up from germline, CDR1 is MRHNA and CDR2 is SNTAGT. The CDR3 is 16 residues long. V lost 4 bases, J lost 5 bases, and 10 bases stayed unmatched. The CDR3 region is CASSVLYGTGEETQYF. CDR3 in DNA: TGTGCCAGCAGTGTCCTTTACGGGACAGGGGAGGAGACCCAGTACTTC.

V and J are TRBV11-2 and TRBJ1-4; TRBD1 might be the D (5 bases). The CDR3 has 15 residues. Germline loops: CDR1 SGHAT, CDR2 FQNNGV. V was pared by 5 bases and J by 4 bases, with 14 bases between. In nucleotides, the CDR3 is TGTGCCAGCAGCCCCCGGGACGGTTATAATGAAAAACTGTTTTTT. Protein: CASSPRDGYNEKLFF.

The chain joins TRBV6-5 to TRBJ1-5; weak D call: TRBD1 (6 bases). This CDR3 contains 15 residues. From germline, CDR1 is MNHEY and CDR2 SVGAGI. V was pared by 7 bases and J by 0 bases, with 13 bases between. CDR3 in DNA: TGTGCCAGCACCCTGGACAGTTATAGCAATCAGCCCCAGCATTTT. Translation: CASTLDSYSNQPQHF.

The V gene is TRBV11-2, the J gene TRBJ2-7, with TRBD1 identical over 9 bases. Germline CDR1 reads SGHAT; CDR2 reads FQNNGV. V gave up 5 bases and J gave up 2 bases; unmatched junction bases: 7. This CDR3 region has 15 residues. CDR3 DNA: TGTGCCAGCAGCCCCCTCGGACAGGGGACCTACGAGCAGTACTTC. Residues: CASSPLGQGTYEQYF.